What follows are 29 T cell receptor beta chains derived from one specimen sequenced in a study of HIV-infected patients and healthy controls. Each CDR3 protein is one row after TCRdb ran MiXCR on the 5' RACE reads. This repertoire shows about 64,000 distinct CDR3 sequences, about a fifth found once; its top ten account for over 1.1%. The sequencing sample was made of CD4+ T cells from blood. The receptor source for this set is a human donor in good health.

This clonotype was counted a few times. The chain joins TRBV3-1 to TRBJ2-2, with D unclear. This CDR3 has 11 residues. Trimming pared 4 bases from V and 8 bases from J, leaving 5 bases between. Per germline, CDR1 LGHDT and CDR2 YNNKEL (reference sequence). Here the CDR3 reads CASSLKGELFF. CDR3 DNA sequence: TGTGCCAGCAGCCTTAAAGGGGAGCTGTTTTTT.

This clonotype is deemed medium-sized. The chain recombines TRBV10-3 with TRBJ2-1; the D gene is possibly TRBD2 (5 bases). The CDR3 has 15 residues. Between the trimmed V and J ends, which lost 8 bases and 0 bases, there was a span of 14 bases. Germline lookup yields CDR1 ENHRY and CDR2 SYGVKD. The CDR3 reads CAIVGGLSSYNEQFF. As DNA, the CDR3 is TGTGCCATCGTAGGCGGGCTTAGCTCCTACAATGAGCAGTTCTTC.

A remark on this clonotype: A much larger clone differs from this one at a single base, so this may be a read error. The chain joins TRBV7-8 to TRBJ1-1; D is uncertain. V lost 7 bases to trimming and J lost 3 bases, with 12 bases between them. Germline CDR1 and CDR2: SGHVS and FQNEAQ. This CDR3 spans 13 amino acids. CDR3 region: CASTVGRDTEAFF. Here the CDR3 DNA reads TGTGCCAGCACCGTCGGAAGGGACACTGAAGCTTTCTTT.

The V and J genes are TRBV19 and TRBJ2-7; 11 bases match TRBD1. CDR1 is LNHDA, CDR2 SQIVND, per germline (reference sequence). V dropped 3 bases and J dropped 6; count of bases not matched to a gene: 1. The CDR3 extends over 13 amino acids. CDR3: CASSMGTGGEQYF. In DNA, the CDR3 is TGTGCCAGTAGTATGGGGACAGGGGGCGAGCAGTACTTC.

V is TRBV20-1 and J is TRBJ2-1; 7 nucleotides align to TRBD2. V gave up 1 base and J gave up 9 bases; unmatched junction bases: 9. The CDR3 is 14 amino acids. The germline V gene has CDR1 DFQATT and CDR2 SNEGSKA (reference sequence). Here the CDR3 reads CSARGRGTTVEQFF. CDR3 DNA sequence: TGCAGTGCTAGAGGTCGGGGGACTACCGTTGAGCAGTTCTTC.

This sequence joins TRBV14 and TRBJ2-1; no clear D. V lost 0 bases, J lost 6 bases, and 15 bases lay in between. The length of the CDR3 is 16 residues. Germline V gene sequence: CDR1 SGHDN, CDR2 FVKESK. CDR3 sequence: CASSQDIGLGSNEQFF. As DNA, the CDR3 is TGTGCCAGCAGCCAAGATATCGGGCTAGGCAGCAATGAGCAGTTCTTC.

The chain has TRBV20-1 and TRBJ2-2; tentative D call: TRBD2 (6 bases). Trimming removed 4 bases at V and 3 bases at J, with 12 bases between. The germline V gene has CDR1 DFQATT and CDR2 SNEGSKA (reference sequence). This CDR3 has 14 amino acids. DNA for the CDR3: TGCAGTGCTATGCGGGACCCCGACACCGGGGAGCTGTTTTTT. It yields the protein CSAMRDPDTGELFF.

This clonotype was observed a few times. This chain uses TRBV6-5 with TRBJ1-1; the match to TRBD1 covers 9 bases. This CDR3 is 15 amino acids long. Per the germline V gene, CDR1 is MNHEY and CDR2 is SVGAGI. The junction had 4 bases not matched to a gene; V was cut back by 0 bases and J by 5 bases. The CDR3, as DNA: TGTGCCAGCAGTTACTCCGGACAGGGGAAAACTGAAGCTTTCTTT. Its translation: CASSYSGQGKTEAFF.

This clonotype was seen a handful of times. At one end the junction does not follow the germline gene, possibly because of a read error. This chain connects TRBV7-9 to TRBJ1-2; D call uncertain. The CDR3 loop spans 10 amino acids. The germline CDR1 and CDR2 sequences are SEHNR and FQNEAQ (reference sequence). The CDR3, as DNA: TGTGCCAGCAGCCCCTCCGCCCCCTTCTTC. Translation: CASSPSAPFF.

The chain carries TRBV7-2 and TRBJ2-3; unclear D gene. Germline CDR1 reads SGHTA; CDR2 reads FQGNSA. The CDR3 consists of 12 residues. The ends were cut back, 3 bases at V and 4 bases at J, with 5 bases in the middle. In nucleotides, the CDR3 is TGTGCCAGCAGCTTTTGGGCAGATACGCAGTATTTT. Its protein is CASSFWADTQYF.

This clonotype showed up many times. This chain joins TRBV28 and TRBJ1-1; D remains ambiguous. The CDR3 is 15 residues long. CDR1 and CDR2 from the germline V gene are MDHEN and SYDVKM. Trimming shortened V by 1 base and J by 2 bases, and 11 bases separated the two germline ends. This CDR3 is CASSLYDTVNTEAFF. For the CDR3, the DNA is TGTGCCAGCAGTTTATACGACACAGTTAACACTGAAGCTTTCTTT.

This clonotype appeared a single time. This sequence joins TRBV7-8 and TRBJ1-4, with a weak D call TRBD1 (6 bases). The CDR3 sequence is 17 residues long. The germline CDR1 and CDR2 sequences are SGHVS and FQNEAQ. V shed 5 bases and J shed 2 bases, with 18 bases lying between them. CDR3: CASSPVPGTGTNEKLFF. CDR3 in DNA: TGTGCCAGCAGCCCAGTACCCGGCACAGGGACTAATGAAAAACTGTTTTTT. Variable domain in full (rest from reference TRBV7-8 and TRBJ1-4): GAGVSQSPRYKVAKRGQDVALRCDPISGHVSLFWYQQALGQGPEFLTYFQNEAQLDKSGLPSDRFFAERPEGSVSTLKIQRTQQEDSAVYLCASSPVPGTGTNEKLFFGSGTQLSVL.

J is TRBJ2-3 and V is TRBV29-1, with 7 positions matching TRBD2. From germline, CDR1 is SQVTM and CDR2 ANQGSEA. This CDR3 comprises 14 residues. V lost 3 bases and J lost 6; bases outside the gene matches: 9. Here the CDR3 reads CSVDLAVGGDTQYF. The CDR3 bases are TGCAGCGTTGACTTGGCGGTGGGGGGGGATACGCAGTATTTT.

This chain connects TRBV29-1 to TRBJ1-5; 11 positions match TRBD1. The CDR3 is 15 residues long. Germline CDR1 is SQVTM and CDR2 is ANQGSEA. Trimming took 0 bases from V and 11 from J; bases not matched to a gene: 9. CDR3: CSVEETTSGQGAQHF. CDR3 nucleotide sequence: TGCAGCGTTGAAGAAACAACGTCGGGACAGGGGGCCCAGCATTTT.

The chain couples TRBV2 to TRBJ2-5, with D uncertain. CDR3 length equals 14 residues. Germline lookup yields CDR1 SNHLY and CDR2 FYNNEI. Deletions cut 4 bases from V and 5 bases from J, with 14 bases between. CDR3: CASSAELPFETQYF. The CDR3 DNA reads as TGTGCCAGCAGTGCCGAACTCCCTTTCGAGACCCAGTACTTC.

J is TRBJ2-7 and V is TRBV7-8, with 9 bases lining up with TRBD1. CDR1 and CDR2 from the germline V gene are SGHVS and FQNEAQ. The CDR3 covers 15 residues. Trimming cost V 3 bases and J 5 bases; bases outside gene matches: 8. CDR3 in amino acids: CASSFTGTGPHEQYF. The CDR3 DNA reads as TGTGCCAGCAGCTTCACGGGGACAGGGCCCCACGAGCAGTACTTC.

The sample holds many counts of this clonotype. The rearrangement joins TRBV6-6 to TRBJ2-5; D is undetermined. In germline, CDR1 is MNHNY, CDR2 SVGAGI (reference sequence). V was pared by 6 bases and J by 5 bases, with 10 bases between. There are 12 residues in the CDR3. The CDR3 protein is CASRIGTETQYF. For the CDR3, the DNA is TGTGCCAGCAGAATCGGAACCGAGACCCAGTACTTC.

V gene TRBV28 combines with J gene TRBJ1-5; TRBD1 is a possible D gene (6 bases). Looked up from germline, CDR1 is MDHEN and CDR2 is SYDVKM. V was trimmed by 6 bases and J by 7 bases, leaving 16 bases between them. This CDR3 has 14 amino acids. CDR3 region: CASSKGGGGQPQHF. The DNA of the CDR3 is TGTGCCAGCAGCAAAGGGGGGGGGGGACAGCCCCAGCATTTT.

The sample holds many counts of this clonotype. The gene calls are TRBV29-1 and TRBJ2-2; D uncertain. Per the germline V gene, CDR1 is SQVTM and CDR2 is ANQGSEA. This CDR3 is built from 13 residues. The V end lost 2 bases, the J end lost 4 bases, and 8 bases lay between the germline ends. In DNA form, the CDR3 reads TGCAGCGTTGAATCAGCCCTCACCGGGGAGCTGTTTTTT. Protein product: CSVESALTGELFF.

The genes are TRBV12-3 or TRBV12-4 and TRBJ1-2; tentative D call: TRBD1 (5 bases). CDR3 length equals 15 residues. V shed 3 bases and J shed 4 bases, with 15 bases lying between them. CDR3 loop: CASSLGLSFFYGYTF. The CDR3 bases are TGTGCCAGCAGTTTGGGGCTCTCCTTTTTCTATGGCTACACCTTC.

There are many counts of this clonotype. J is TRBJ2-1 and V is TRBV5-4; 12 bases agree with TRBD2. V gave up 4 bases and J gave up 2 bases; unmatched junction bases: 4. This CDR3 has 16 residues. Germline V gene sequence: CDR1 SGHNT, CDR2 YYREEE (reference sequence). The CDR3 DNA reads as TGTGCCAGCAGCGGGCGGACTAGCGGGACCTACAATGAGCAGTTCTTC. Translation gives CASSGRTSGTYNEQFF.

This clonotype was counted many times. This chain connects TRBV4-2 to TRBJ1-5; D ambiguous. Looked up from germline, CDR1 is LGHNA and CDR2 is YNFKEQ. V lost 1 base and J lost 0, with 7 bases in between. This CDR3 comprises 15 residues. The CDR3 loop is CASSQAGNSNQPQHF. CDR3 DNA: TGTGCCAGCAGCCAAGCGGGGAATAGCAATCAGCCCCAGCATTTT.

The V and J genes are TRBV7-8 and TRBJ2-5; D possibly corresponds to TRBD1 (6 bases). V lost 5 bases and J 0 bases, leaving 16 bases between the germline ends. This CDR3 is 16 amino acids long. From germline, CDR1 is SGHVS and CDR2 FQNEAQ. CDR3 loop: CASSRGTTAYQETQYF. The CDR3 DNA reads TGTGCCAGCAGCAGGGGGACGACAGCATACCAAGAGACCCAGTACTTC.

This clonotype was observed a handful of times. The chain uses TRBV12-3 or TRBV12-4 and TRBJ1-3; TRBD1 is a possible D gene (6 bases). The CDR3 is made up of 15 amino acids. The V gene lost 3 bases and the J gene lost 3 bases, with 12 bases spanning the gap. For the CDR3, the DNA is TGTGCCAGCAGTTTCGGGGGCGCGGGTGGAAACACCATATATTTT. Its translation: CASSFGGAGGNTIYF.

This clonotype was seen repeatedly, ten times or more. The chain combines TRBV10-2 with TRBJ2-1; a possible D gene is TRBD2 (6 bases). V shed 4 bases and J shed 1 base, with 11 bases lying between them. The CDR3 runs to 15 residues. In germline, CDR1 is WSHSY, CDR2 SAAADI. The CDR3 bases are TGCGCCAGCAGTGCGGGCGGGGTTTCCTACAATGAGCAGTTCTTC. Translation: CASSAGGVSYNEQFF.

This clonotype has a count of ten or more. At one end the junction does not follow the germline gene, possibly because of a read error. This sequence joins TRBV3-1 and TRBJ2-1; 9 bases line up with TRBD2. Germline CDR1 reads LGHDT; CDR2 reads YNNKEL (reference sequence). The CDR3 consists of 17 residues. The CDR3 DNA sequence: TGTGCCAGCAGCCAAGGTATGGGCGGGAGGGCCTATAATGAGCAGTTCTTC. It specifies CASSQGMGGRAYNEQFF.

This clonotype has a count of ten or more. This chain connects TRBV29-1 to TRBJ1-5; 8 positions match TRBD1. Trimming at V came to 4 bases and at J to 3 bases, leaving 2 bases not matched to a gene. Germline assignment: CDR1 SQVTM and CDR2 ANQGSEA. This CDR3 spans 13 amino acids. The CDR3 nucleotides read TGCAGCGTTGCAGGGGGCACCAATCAGCCCCAGCATTTT. This translates into CSVAGGTNQPQHF.

This clonotype was recorded a few times. Compared with germline, one end of the junction differs, possibly owing to a read error. V usage is TRBV5-4 and J usage is TRBJ1-2, with unresolved D. The germline gives CDR1 SGHNT, CDR2 YYREEE (reference sequence). This CDR3 contains 15 residues. CDR3 protein: CASSKSSNPNYVYTF. CDR3 DNA: TGTGCCAGCAGCAAGAGTTCAAACCCTAACTATGTCTACACCTTC.

In its sample, this clonotype was seen many times. CDR3 loop: CSVVGQVETQYF. The CDR3 DNA reads as TGCAGCGTTGTCGGCCAAGTAGAGACCCAGTACTTC. J is TRBJ2-5 and V is TRBV29-1; D is undetermined. In germline, CDR1 is SQVTM, CDR2 ANQGSEA. CDR3 length: 12 residues. Trimming took off 4 bases at V and 4 bases at J, with 10 bases between the two ends.